The T cell receptor beta chain under discussion was sequenced for a study of graft-versus-host responses after intestinal transplantation. As regards this clone: Its cognate antigen is unknown.

This CDR3 is 16 amino acids long. V lost 0 bases to trimming and J lost 1 base; unmatched junction nucleotides: 4. CDR1 and CDR2 (germline): SGHTA, FQGNSA. Sequenced by immunoSEQ multiplex PCR; TCRdb stores in-frame clones only, minus some. The table includes 75,000 to 95,000 clones, about 92% detected once. Sample: unstimulated CD8+ T cells sorted from spleen or lymph node cells, taken before intestinal transplant. The receptor was derived from a human donor who received an intestinal transplant. The chain employs TRBV7-2 and TRBJ2-5, with TRBD2 matching over 8 bases. CDR3 residues: CASSLAGGGPQETQYF. DNA for the CDR3: TGTGCCAGCAGCTTAGCTGGCGGGGGGCCCCAAGAGACCCAGTACTTC. Supplemented by reference TRBV7-2 and TRBJ2-5, the full variable domain reads GAGVSQSPSNKVTEKGKDVELRCDPISGHTALYWYRQSLGQGLEFLIYFQGNSAPDKSGLPSDRFSAERTGGSVSTLTIQRTQQEDSAVYLCASSLAGGGPQETQYFGPGTRLLVL.